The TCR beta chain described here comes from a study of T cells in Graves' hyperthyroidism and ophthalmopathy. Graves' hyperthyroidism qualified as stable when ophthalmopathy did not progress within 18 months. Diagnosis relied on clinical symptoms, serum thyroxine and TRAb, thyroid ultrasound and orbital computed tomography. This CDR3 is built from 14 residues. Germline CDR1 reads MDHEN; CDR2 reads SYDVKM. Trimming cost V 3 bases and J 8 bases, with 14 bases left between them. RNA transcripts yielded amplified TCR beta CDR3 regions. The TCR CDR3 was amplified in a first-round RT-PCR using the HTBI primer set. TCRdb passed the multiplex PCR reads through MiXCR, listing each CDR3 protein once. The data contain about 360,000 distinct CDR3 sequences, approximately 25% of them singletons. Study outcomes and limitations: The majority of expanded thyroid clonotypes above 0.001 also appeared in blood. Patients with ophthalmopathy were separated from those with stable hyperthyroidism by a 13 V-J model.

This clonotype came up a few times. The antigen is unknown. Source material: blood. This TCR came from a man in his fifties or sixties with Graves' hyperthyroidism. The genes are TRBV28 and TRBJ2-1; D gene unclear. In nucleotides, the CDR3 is TGTGCCAGCAGTTTCGGCAAGTTTTTGGATGAGCAGTTCTTC. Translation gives CASSFGKFLDEQFF. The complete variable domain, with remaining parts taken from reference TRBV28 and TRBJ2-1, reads DVKVTQSSRYLVKRTGEKVFLECVQDMDHENMFWYRQDPGLGLRLIYFSYDVKMKEKGDIPEGYSVSREKKERFSLILESASTNQTSMYLCASSFGKFLDEQFFGPGTRLTVL.